These T cell receptor beta chains were read from a single sample in a study of response to subunit inactivated influenza vaccine. Via MiXCR, TCRdb re-called the RT-PCR reads, giving one row per CDR3 protein. Among 650,000 to 800,000 distinct CDR3 sequences listed, about a fifth were seen once. The sequencing here drew on PBMCs from blood, taken 4 to 6 days after vaccination. These receptors were taken from a middle-aged man who received an inactivated influenza vaccine. Both conserved end residues are part of each CDR3. The size entry is marked missing in some rows and otherwise reads once, few, many or a size class.

clone_size j_call v_call cdr3_aa
few TRBJ1-4 TRBV6-5 CASSYSQGWATNEKLFF
NA TRBJ1-2 TRBV7-9 CASSLTGQTYGYTF
NA TRBJ2-3 TRBV20-1 CSASLWGPATADTQYF
few TRBJ2-3 TRBV12-3/TRBV12-4 CASSLAGGLSLTQYF
NA TRBJ2-5 TRBV24-1 CATSDHRVSRQETQYF
few TRBJ2-1 TRBV29-1 CSGLRGRAFRGGEQFF
NA TRBJ2-5 TRBV11-1 CASSFFETNRGTQYF
many TRBJ2-1 TRBV9 CASSVGGTYNEQFF
NA TRBJ1-2 TRBV20-1 CSANAGRGNYGYTF
few TRBJ1-1 TRBV3-1 CASKGGRDTEAFF
NA TRBJ2-7 TRBV5-6 CASSWGAGNVYEQYF
few TRBJ1-1 TRBV4-1 CASSQAPGPRFMNTEAFF
NA TRBJ2-1 TRBV20-1 CSARDGGLAGPSYNEQFF
NA TRBJ1-2 TRBV3-1 CASSQVGQLYGYTF
NA TRBJ1-3 TRBV10-3 CAISESGQLSGNTIYF
NA TRBJ2-5 TRBV7-9 CASSPVGRRQETQYF
few TRBJ2-3 TRBV27 CASREHSTDTQYF
few TRBJ2-2 TRBV3-1 CASSQQGTGELFF
NA TRBJ2-5 TRBV12-3/TRBV12-4 CASRHVQETQYF
once TRBJ2-2 TRBV19 CASSIEGGRATGELFF
NA TRBJ2-7 TRBV6-4 CASTHEQYF
NA TRBJ2-7 TRBV19 CASASGTGSREQYF
few TRBJ2-3 TRBV4-3 CASSLYDSGTDTQYF
few TRBJ2-1 TRBV6-4 CASSVGGGPVYEQFF
NA TRBJ1-3 TRBV4-1 CASSQEVPGRNTIYF
few TRBJ1-5 TRBV12-3/TRBV12-4 CASSLRTENQPQHF
NA TRBJ2-1 TRBV6-5 CASSYSQLAGGGIQFF